The 28 T cell receptor beta chains below all came from one sample that was sequenced in a study of blood T cell repertoires in COVID-19. Assay used: immunoSEQ multiplex PCR; TCRdb lists only in-frame clones, some missing. The profile covers roughly 330,000 clones, with about 89% appearing a single time and roughly 5.2% taken by the ten largest. Sequencing used PBMCs or T cells enriched from blood (not recorded which). These receptors all come from a woman aged 25-40 years who had recovered from COVID-19.

The V call is TRBV12-3 or TRBV12-4, the J call TRBJ1-2; 7 positions agree with TRBD1. Trimming at V came to 4 bases and at J to 7 bases, leaving 6 bases not matched to a gene. This CDR3 is built from 13 residues. Written as DNA, the CDR3 is TGTGCCAGCAGTTCTCAGGGGGTTGGTGGCTACACCTTC. Translating it yields CASSSQGVGGYTF.

The chain employs TRBV9 and TRBJ1-1; no definite D call. Deletions cut 4 bases from V and 1 base from J, with 14 bases between. CDR3 length: 15 amino acids. CDR1 SGDLS and CDR2 YYNGEE come from the germline V gene. CDR3 region: CASSPLGRPNTEAFF. CDR3 coding DNA: TGTGCCAGCAGCCCCCTTGGGAGACCGAACACTGAAGCTTTCTTT.

The chain combines TRBV7-2 with TRBJ2-5, with D unclear. V gave up 2 bases and J gave up 0 bases, with 7 bases separating them. This CDR3 is 14 amino acids long. Germline V gene data show CDR1 as SGHTA and CDR2 as FQGNSA. This CDR3 reads CASSLSRDQETQYF. CDR3 DNA sequence: TGTGCCAGCAGCTTATCCCGAGACCAAGAGACCCAGTACTTC.

J is TRBJ1-6 and V is TRBV30, with a tentative D call TRBD1 (5 bases). Germline CDR1 is GTSNPN and CDR2 is SVGIG (reference sequence). CDR3 size: 13 residues. V gave up 6 bases and J gave up 7 bases, with 13 bases separating them. In DNA form, the CDR3 reads TGTGCCTGTGGGGTGGGGGGGAATTCACCCCTCCACTTT. Translated: CACGVGGNSPLHF.

The rearrangement links TRBV7-9 to TRBJ2-2, with 12 bases that match TRBD1. The CDR3 loop spans 16 amino acids. Germline V gene lookup returns CDR1 SEHNR and CDR2 FQNEAQ (reference sequence). V was clipped by 4 bases and J by 5 bases; unmatched bases: 5. CDR3 loop: CASSSLGQGATGELFF. Here the CDR3 DNA reads TGTGCCAGCAGCTCACTGGGACAGGGGGCAACCGGGGAGCTGTTTTTT.

The chain is built from TRBV24-1 and TRBJ2-1; TRBD1 agrees at 7 bases. The V gene end was trimmed by 1 base and the J gene end by 5 bases; junction bases not matched to a gene: 13. The germline V gene has CDR1 KGHDR and CDR2 SFDVKD. CDR3 length equals 18 residues. The CDR3 nucleotides are TGTGCCACCAGTGATTTAACCCCCTCGGACAGGAATAACAATGAGCAGTTCTTC. It codes for CATSDLTPSDRNNNEQFF.

This chain joins TRBV3-1 (or the pseudogene TRBV3-2) and TRBJ2-1; a possible D gene is TRBD2 (7 bases). The germline V gene encodes CDR1 LGHDT and CDR2 YNNKEL (reference sequence). There are 16 residues in the CDR3. Trimming left V 0 bases short and J 6 bases short, with 15 bases between. The CDR3 spells CASSQDLGGGRNEQFF. The CDR3 bases are TGTGCCAGCAGCCAAGACCTAGGGGGGGGCCGCAATGAGCAGTTCTTC.

V and J are TRBV12-3 or TRBV12-4 and TRBJ1-1; D possibly corresponds to TRBD1 (5 bases). The CDR3 length is 11 residues. CDR3 nucleotide sequence: TGTGTCCTGTACCGGGACTCTGAAGCTTTCTTT. Translation: CVLYRDSEAFF.

The rearrangement joins TRBV24-1 to TRBJ2-1; 15 positions agree with TRBD2. The germline V gene encodes CDR1 KGHDR and CDR2 SFDVKD. Germline trimming cut 3 bases from V and 7 bases from J; bases unmatched to any gene: 6. The CDR3 is 17 residues long. CDR3 protein: CATSDRAGLAGGNEQFF. CDR3 DNA sequence: TGTGCCACCAGTGATAGGGCGGGACTAGCGGGGGGAAATGAGCAGTTCTTC.

The chain couples TRBV18 to TRBJ1-1, with 8 bases lining up with TRBD1. CDR3 length: 15 amino acids. From germline, CDR1 is KGHSH and CDR2 LQKENI. Germline trimming cut 4 bases from V and 4 bases from J; bases unmatched to any gene: 8. The CDR3 DNA sequence: TGTGCCAGCTCACGAGAGACAGGGGTGAGCACTGAAGCTTTCTTT. It encodes CASSRETGVSTEAFF.

The gene calls are TRBV5-1 and TRBJ2-1, with 7 bases matching TRBD1. Germline V gives CDR1 SGHRS, CDR2 YFSETQ. The CDR3 covers 15 residues. The ends lost 5 bases at V and 3 bases at J; junction bases unmatched: 8. CDR3 sequence: CASSLTGTDYNEQFF. The CDR3 region has the DNA TGCGCCAGCAGTCTCACCGGGACAGACTACAATGAGCAGTTCTTC.

This clone turned up a few times. The chain has TRBV4-3 and TRBJ1-4; possible D gene TRBD1, 5 bases. V lost 1 base and J 7 bases, leaving 10 bases between the germline ends. CDR3 length: 14 residues. CDR1 and CDR2 (germline): LGHNA, YSLEER. In DNA form, the CDR3 reads TGCGCCAGCAGCCAAGGTCAGGGTAGTGAAAAACTGTTTTTT. It translates to CASSQGQGSEKLFF.

J is TRBJ2-7 and V is TRBV5-1; 7 bases line up with TRBD2. Losses at the gene ends were 6 bases for V and 5 bases for J; bases not matched to a gene: 11. Germline V gene sequence: CDR1 SGHRS, CDR2 YFSETQ. The CDR3 covers 14 residues. The CDR3 DNA reads as TGCGCCAGCACCCCCAGCGGGGTCCCCCACGAGCAGTACTTC. Its protein is CASTPSGVPHEQYF.

This chain links TRBV5-1 with TRBJ1-1; no reliable D call. CDR1 and CDR2 (germline): SGHRS, YFSETQ. V was cut by 0 bases and J by 8 bases, with 11 bases left in between. CDR3 length equals 13 residues. CDR3 residues: CASSLAAGAEAFF. CDR3 coding DNA: TGCGCCAGCAGCTTGGCCGCCGGAGCCGAAGCTTTCTTT.

The chain carries TRBV7-9 and TRBJ1-2, with TRBD1 identical over 7 bases. CDR3 size: 15 residues. V was clipped by 4 bases and J by 5 bases; unmatched bases: 10. CDR1 and CDR2 from the germline V gene are SEHNR and FQNEAQ (reference sequence). CDR3 sequence (DNA): TGTGCCAGCAGCTCCCCCCGAACAGGGGTTTATGGCTACACCTTC. This codes for CASSSPRTGVYGYTF.

The sample holds a few counts of this clone. This chain connects TRBV28 to TRBJ1-2, with 9 bases identical to TRBD1. CDR3 length: 17 amino acids. Per germline, CDR1 MDHEN and CDR2 SYDVKM. V shed 6 bases and J 4 bases; nucleotides not matched to a gene: 15. DNA of the CDR3: TGTGCCAGCAGCCGCTCGGGACAGGGATCTCAAGGCTATGGCTACACCTTC. As protein: CASSRSGQGSQGYGYTF.

In its sample, this clone was seen a few times. This chain uses TRBV7-9 with TRBJ1-4, with unresolved D. CDR3 length: 14 amino acids. Trimming took off 1 base at V and 4 bases at J, with 7 bases between the two ends. Germline V lookup: CDR1 SEHNR, CDR2 FQNEAQ (reference sequence). CDR3 residues: CASSLGRVNEKLFF. CDR3 nucleotide sequence: TGTGCCAGCAGCTTAGGCCGGGTTAATGAAAAACTGTTTTTT.

The rearrangement links TRBV5-6 to TRBJ2-7; 7 positions match TRBD1. Germline trimming cut 3 bases from V and 2 bases from J; bases unmatched to any gene: 2. CDR1 and CDR2 (germline): SGHDT, YYEEEE. The CDR3 has 13 amino acids. The CDR3 here is CASSWDSPYEQYF. For the CDR3, the DNA is TGTGCCAGCAGCTGGGACAGTCCCTACGAGCAGTACTTC.

The chain uses TRBV28 and TRBJ2-1, with 8 bases identical to TRBD2. In germline, CDR1 is MDHEN, CDR2 SYDVKM. The length of the CDR3 is 18 residues. The junction had 13 bases not matched to a gene; V was cut back by 6 bases and J by 0 bases. The CDR3 region has the DNA TGTGCCAGCAGCTCAACCGGGGAGCGGGGGAGCTCCTACAATGAGCAGTTCTTC. Translated, it gives CASSSTGERGSSYNEQFF. Supplemented by reference TRBV28 and TRBJ2-1, the full variable domain reads DVKVTQSSRYLVKRTGEKVFLECVQDMDHENMFWYRQDPGLGLRLIYFSYDVKMKEKGDIPEGYSVSREKKERFSLILESASTNQTSMYLCASSSTGERGSSYNEQFFGPGTRLTVL.

The chain combines TRBV9 with TRBJ1-2; D ambiguous. V was cut by 3 bases and J by 3 bases, with 9 bases left in between. The V gene's germline CDR1 is SGDLS and CDR2 YYNGEE. The CDR3 loop spans 13 amino acids. The DNA for the CDR3 is TGTGCCAGCAGCGCCGACGGGTACTATGGCTACACCTTC. It translates to CASSADGYYGYTF.

The chain is built from TRBV18 and TRBJ2-5, with 10 bases lining up with TRBD2. The CDR3 totals 15 residues. V shed 3 bases, J shed 2 bases, and the junction held 3 bases outside the gene matches. Germline V gene sequence: CDR1 KGHSH, CDR2 LQKENI. This chain's CDR3 is CASSPQLAGQETQYF. The CDR3, as DNA: TGTGCCAGCTCACCTCAACTAGCGGGGCAAGAGACCCAGTACTTC. The entire variable domain, with the rest obtained from reference TRBV18 and TRBJ2-5, is as follows: NAGVMQNPRHLVRRRGQEARLRCSPMKGHSHVYWYRQLPEEGLKFMVYLQKENIIDESGMPKERFSAEFPKEGPSILRIQQVVRGDSAAYFCASSPQLAGQETQYFGPGTRLLVL.

CDR3: CASSQGQGSYNEQFF. The CDR3 DNA reads as TGCGCCAGCAGCCAGGGACAGGGCTCCTACAATGAGCAGTTCTTC. V is TRBV5-1 and J is TRBJ2-1; 9 bases map to TRBD1. CDR3 length equals 15 residues. CDR1 SGHRS and CDR2 YFSETQ come from the germline V gene. V dropped 4 bases and J dropped 0; count of bases not matched to a gene: 2.

The chain couples TRBV10-2 to TRBJ1-6; D is perhaps TRBD1 (6 bases). Per germline, CDR1 WSHSY and CDR2 SAAADI. Deletions cut 6 bases from V and 7 bases from J, with 16 bases between. This CDR3 spans 15 amino acids. The CDR3 reads CASRPPGQGNSPLHF. CDR3 DNA sequence: TGCGCCAGCAGGCCTCCGGGACAAGGCAATTCACCCCTCCACTTT.

The rearrangement joins TRBV6-5 to TRBJ1-1; unclear D gene. CDR1 and CDR2 (germline): MNHEY, SVGAGI. CDR3 length: 13 amino acids. Trimming pared 9 bases from V and 7 bases from J, leaving 18 bases between. The CDR3 sequence: CASRRGEEGEAFF. The CDR3 DNA follows: TGTGCCAGTCGTCGCGGGGAGGAGGGTGAAGCTTTCTTT.

The J gene is TRBJ1-1, the V gene TRBV5-6; D uncertain. The length of the CDR3 is 13 residues. The V end was cut by 1 base, the J end by 7 bases, with 11 bases between. Germline V gene data show CDR1 as SGHDT and CDR2 as YYEEEE. In DNA form, the CDR3 reads TGTGCCAGCAGCTTGACTGAGACACTTGAAGCTTTCTTT. This translates into CASSLTETLEAFF.

The rearrangement uses TRBV2 and TRBJ1-5; D unclear. This CDR3 is 14 amino acids long. V was clipped by 3 bases and J by 5 bases, with 11 bases between them. Germline V gene sequence: CDR1 SNHLY, CDR2 FYNNEI. This CDR3 is CASSDATRDQPQHF. CDR3 coding DNA: TGTGCCAGCAGTGACGCGACACGAGATCAGCCCCAGCATTTT.

The table lists this clone with a count of one. The CDR3 region is CASSQGFGLGADTQYF. The CDR3 region has the DNA TGTGCCAGCAGCCAAGGTTTTGGCCTCGGGGCAGATACGCAGTATTTT. This rearrangement joins TRBV3-1 (or the pseudogene TRBV3-2) to TRBJ2-3; TRBD2 might be the D (5 bases). The CDR3 has 16 residues. Germline CDR1 LGHDT, CDR2 YNNKEL (reference sequence). V lost 1 base and J 4 bases, leaving 15 bases between the germline ends.

The chain uses TRBV7-3 and TRBJ2-6; 9 bases agree with TRBD1. This CDR3 has 16 amino acids. Trimming removed 2 bases from V and 2 bases from J; junction bases left unmatched: 1. Germline V gene data show CDR1 as SGHTA and CDR2 as FQGTGA. The CDR3 DNA follows: TGTGCCAGCAGCTTAGACAGGGGGACTGGGGCCAACGTCCTGACTTTC. It is translated as CASSLDRGTGANVLTF.